Listed below are T cell receptor beta chains from one sample, sequenced in a study of CD8 T cells in Susac syndrome. Each CDR3 protein is one row after TCRdb ran MiXCR on the immunoSEQ multiplex PCR reads. The table lists 180,000 or so distinct CDR3 sequences, around 94% of them singletons. Material for sequencing was CD4+ T cells from PBMCs. These receptors were collected from a human donor in good health. CDR3s include the opening cysteine and the closing phenylalanine or tryptophan. Fields, in order: J gene, clone size, D gene, V gene, CDR3 protein, CDR3 DNA. A D gene is named only where the DNA matches it firmly. Rows give clone size only sometimes, using once, few, many, or a class for an expanded clone.

TRBJ1-5 | NA | NA | TRBV9 | CASSPGQRRNQPQHF | TGTGCCAGCAGCCCCGGACAGAGAAGAAATCAGCCCCAGCATTTT
TRBJ2-3 | NA | NA | TRBV5-1 | CASSLVGQGTQYF | NA
TRBJ2-1 | NA | NA | TRBV6-2/TRBV6-3 | CASSDLRGGTSLYNEQFF | TGTGCCAGCAGCGACTTGAGGGGGGGGACCTCACTCTACAATGAGCAGTTCTTC
TRBJ1-1 | NA | NA | TRBV7-2 | CASSLPGLNTEAFF | TGTGCCAGCAGCTTACCGGGGCTGAACACTGAAGCTTTCTTT
TRBJ2-7 | NA | NA | TRBV20-1 | CSAIDRYEQYF | TGCAGTGCCATCGACAGATACGAGCAGTACTTC
TRBJ1-1 | NA | TRBD1 | TRBV28 | CASTFRIYRGVTEAFF | TGTGCCAGCACCTTCAGGATTTACAGGGGGGTCACTGAAGCTTTCTTT
TRBJ1-1 | few | TRBD1 | TRBV29-1 | CSVEPKQGATEAFF | TGCAGCGTTGAACCGAAACAGGGGGCAACTGAAGCTTTCTTT
TRBJ2-5 | NA | NA | TRBV5-1 | CASTRGIQETQYF | TGCGCCAGCACCCGAGGGATACAAGAGACCCAGTACTTC
TRBJ1-2 | NA | TRBD1 | TRBV6-2/TRBV6-3 | CASSYSGQGIYGYTF | TGTGCCAGCAGTTACTCCGGACAGGGCATCTATGGCTACACCTTC
TRBJ2-2 | NA | NA | TRBV15 | CATSSPNTGELFF | TGTGCCACCAGCAGTCCGAACACCGGGGAGCTGTTTTTT
TRBJ2-7 | NA | TRBD1 | TRBV4-2 | CASSQRIGTAYEQYF | TGTGCCAGCAGCCAACGCATCGGGACAGCCTACGAGCAGTACTTC
TRBJ2-5 | once | NA | TRBV28 | CASSHSGSRGETQYF | TGTGCCAGCAGCCACTCAGGGTCTCGCGGGGAGACCCAGTACTTC
TRBJ1-1 | NA | TRBD1 | TRBV29-1 | CSVVGGQGIGTEAFF | TGCAGCGTTGTAGGCGGACAGGGGATTGGCACTGAAGCTTTCTTT
TRBJ2-7 | NA | NA | TRBV2 | CASRFGHPYEQYF | TGTGCCAGCAGGTTCGGTCATCCCTACGAGCAGTACTTC
TRBJ1-5 | NA | NA | TRBV7-8 | CASSLNRVNQPQHF | TGTGCCAGCAGCTTAAACAGGGTGAATCAGCCCCAGCATTTT
TRBJ2-7 | NA | TRBD2 | TRBV5-1 | CASSWGLAGGPIYEQYF | TGCGCCAGCAGCTGGGGACTAGCGGGGGGCCCCATCTACGAGCAGTACTTC
TRBJ2-7 | NA | NA | TRBV3-1 | CASSLRPGTYGWQYF | TGTGCCAGCAGCTTAAGACCCGGAACTTACGGCTGGCAGTACTTC
TRBJ1-2 | NA | NA | TRBV15 | CATSRDRQGGYTF | TGTGCCACCAGCAGAGATCGTCAGGGGGGCTACACCTTC
TRBJ1-1 | NA | NA | TRBV29-1 | CSVGASEAFF | TGCAGCGTTGGGGCATCTGAAGCTTTCTTT
TRBJ1-2 | NA | NA | TRBV15 | CATSRGGTNYGYTF | TGTGCCACCAGCAGAGGGGGGACGAACTATGGCTACACCTTC
TRBJ2-2 | NA | TRBD2 | TRBV20-1 | CSARGTSGIGELFF | TGCAGTGCACGAGGAACTAGCGGTATCGGGGAGCTGTTTTTT
TRBJ1-1 | NA | NA | TRBV3-1 | CASSQTQNTEAFF | TGTGCCAGCAGCCAAACCCAGAACACTGAAGCTTTCTTT
TRBJ2-5 | NA | TRBD1 | TRBV15 | CATCPRTGGETQYF | TGTGCCACCTGCCCTAGGACAGGGGGCGAGACCCAGTACTTC
TRBJ2-5 | once | NA | TRBV9 | CASSVVPAGETQYF | TGTGCCAGCAGCGTAGTCCCGGCGGGGGAGACCCAGTACTTC
TRBJ1-1 | NA | TRBD1 | TRBV29-1 | CSVSQGGNTEAFF | TGCAGCGTTTCACAGGGGGGGAACACTGAAGCTTTCTTT
TRBJ2-7 | NA | TRBD2 | TRBV7-2 | CASSLGLAEKEYF | TGTGCCAGCAGCTTAGGACTAGCAGAGAAGGAGTACTTC
TRBJ2-7 | NA | NA | TRBV7-9 | CASSNKSTGRGNEQYF | TGTGCCAGCAGCAACAAGTCGACAGGGCGGGGGAACGAGCAGTACTTC
TRBJ1-6 | NA | NA | TRBV12-3/TRBV12-4 | CASSLGSRGSPLHF | TGTGCCAGCAGTTTAGGATCGCGGGGTTCACCCCTCCACTTT
TRBJ2-3 | once | NA | TRBV5-1 | CASSLVGGEDTQYF | TGCGCCAGCAGCTTGGTAGGGGGTGAAGATACGCAGTATTTT
TRBJ1-2 | NA | TRBD1 | TRBV29-1 | CSVRDSYGYTF | TGCAGCGTGAGGGACAGCTATGGCTACACCTTC
TRBJ2-7 | NA | NA | TRBV12-3/TRBV12-4 | CASSIFRTPREQYF | TGTGCCAGCAGTATATTCCGGACTCCTCGCGAGCAGTACTTC
TRBJ2-3 | NA | TRBD2 | TRBV20-1 | CSAPFGGGAPDTQYF | TGCAGTGCCCCGTTTGGCGGGGGGGCTCCAGATACGCAGTATTTT
TRBJ1-2 | NA | NA | TRBV13 | CASSRYLANYGYTF | TGTGCCAGCAGCCGTTACTTAGCTAACTATGGCTACACCTTC
TRBJ2-2 | NA | NA | TRBV15 | CATSRYRTGSGELFF | TGTGCCACCAGCAGATATCGAACAGGGTCCGGGGAGCTGTTTTTT
TRBJ1-5 | NA | TRBD1 | TRBV6-6 | CASSSGQVYSNQPQHF | TGTGCCAGCAGTTCGGGACAGGTGTATAGCAATCAGCCCCAGCATTTT
TRBJ2-5 | NA | NA | TRBV29-1 | CSVRSVLVETQYF | TGCAGCGTTCGCTCCGTTCTTGTTGAGACCCAGTACTTC
TRBJ1-2 | once | NA | TRBV29-1 | CSAQGDSGYTF | TGCAGCGCCCAGGGTGATTCGGGCTACACCTTC
TRBJ2-7 | NA | NA | TRBV7-9 | CASSSYNYEQYF | TGTGCCAGCAGCTCCTACAACTACGAGCAGTACTTC
TRBJ2-7 | NA | NA | TRBV10-3 | CAAAGTDSYEQYF | TGTGCCGCCGCGGGGACTGACTCCTACGAGCAGTACTTC
TRBJ2-2 | once | NA | TRBV20-1 | CSARLPHGELFF | TGCAGTGCCCGACTCCCTCACGGGGAGCTGTTTTTT
TRBJ2-7 | NA | NA | TRBV30 | CAWSVNSYEQYF | TGTGCCTGGAGTGTAAACTCCTACGAGCAGTACTTC
TRBJ2-2 | NA | NA | TRBV23-1 | CASSPLCPNTGELFF | TGCGCCAGCAGTCCCCTCTGCCCGAACACCGGGGAGCTGTTTTTT
TRBJ2-3 | once | TRBD2 | TRBV20-1 | CSAPGLAGGTDTQYF | TGCAGTGCCCCTGGACTAGCGGGGGGGACAGATACGCAGTATTTT
TRBJ2-6 | once | TRBD1 | TRBV5-5 | CASSPRDSGSSGANVLTF | TGTGCCAGCAGCCCCCGGGACAGCGGAAGCTCTGGGGCCAACGTCCTGACTTTC
TRBJ2-2 | NA | TRBD1 | TRBV29-1 | CSVDRGRTGELFF | TGCAGCGTTGACAGGGGGCGTACCGGGGAGCTGTTTTTT
TRBJ1-6 | NA | NA | TRBV4-2 | CASSQEIEVVYSPLHF | TGTGCCAGCAGCCAAGAAATCGAGGTCGTATATTCACCCCTCCACTTT
TRBJ1-1 | NA | NA | TRBV5-8 | CASSLAVLGNTEAFF | TGTGCCAGCAGCTTGGCCGTTCTGGGGAACACTGAAGCTTTCTTT
TRBJ2-5 | NA | NA | TRBV20-1 | CSASWRQETQYF | TGCAGTGCTAGTTGGAGGCAAGAGACCCAGTACTTC
TRBJ1-2 | NA | NA | TRBV27 | CASSLSGQGNGYTF | TGTGCCAGCAGTTTATCCGGCCAGGGGAATGGCTACACCTTC
TRBJ2-1 | NA | NA | TRBV5-1 | CASSLVENEQFF | TGCGCCAGCAGCTTGGTGGAGAATGAGCAGTTCTTC
TRBJ1-1 | NA | NA | TRBV29-1 | CSVARVGNTEAFF | TGCAGCGTTGCTAGGGTAGGGAACACTGAAGCTTTCTTT
TRBJ1-1 | NA | NA | TRBV5-1 | CASSLGRQNTEAFF | TGCGCCAGCAGCTTGGGCCGGCAGAACACTGAAGCTTTCTTT
TRBJ2-3 | NA | NA | TRBV7-8 | CASSLLHGNTDTQYF | TGTGCCAGCAGCTTACTTCATGGTAACACAGATACGCAGTATTTT
TRBJ2-1 | NA | TRBD1 | TRBV18 | CASSPPATGVYNEQFF | TGTGCCAGCTCACCACCGGCGACAGGGGTTTACAATGAGCAGTTCTTC
TRBJ2-7 | NA | TRBD1 | TRBV29-1 | CSVDRGRDEQYF | TGCAGCGTGGACAGGGGACGTGACGAGCAGTACTTC
TRBJ2-3 | NA | NA | TRBV20-1 | CSASKGDTQYF | TGCAGTGCTAGTAAGGGGGATACGCAGTATTTT
TRBJ1-1 | NA | TRBD1 | TRBV19 | CASSKDRSRGTEAFF | TGTGCCAGTAGTAAGGACAGGTCGCGGGGGACTGAAGCTTTCTTT